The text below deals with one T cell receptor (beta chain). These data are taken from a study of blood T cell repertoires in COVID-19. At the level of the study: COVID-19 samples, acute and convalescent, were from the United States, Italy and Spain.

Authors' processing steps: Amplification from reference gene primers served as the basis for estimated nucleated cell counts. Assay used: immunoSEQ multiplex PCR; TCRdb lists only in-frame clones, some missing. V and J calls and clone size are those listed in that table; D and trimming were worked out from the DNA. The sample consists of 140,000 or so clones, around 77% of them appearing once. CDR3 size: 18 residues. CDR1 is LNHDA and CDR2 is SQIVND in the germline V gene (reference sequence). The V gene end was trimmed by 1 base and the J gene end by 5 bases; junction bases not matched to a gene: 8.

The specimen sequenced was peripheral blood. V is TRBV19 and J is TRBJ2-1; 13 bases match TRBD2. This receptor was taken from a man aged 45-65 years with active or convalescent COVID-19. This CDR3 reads CASSIVGTSGEDNNEQFF. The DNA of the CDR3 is TGTGCCAGTAGTATAGTGGGGACTAGCGGGGAGGATAACAATGAGCAGTTCTTC. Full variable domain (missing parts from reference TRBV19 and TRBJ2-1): DGGITQSPKYLFRKEGQNVTLSCEQNLNHDAMYWYRQDPGQGLRLIYYSQIVNDFQKGDIAEGYSVSREKKESFPLTVTSAQKNPTAFYLCASSIVGTSGEDNNEQFFGPGTRLTVL.